These 21 T cell receptor beta chains share one sample of origin, sequenced in a study of blood T cell repertoires in COVID-19. This table comes from immunoSEQ multiplex PCR, and its TCRdb copy is limited to in-frame clones, with some not included. The sample consists of under 250,000 clones, 83% of them appearing once. The sequenced sample was peripheral blood. Every receptor here comes from a woman between 70 and 85 years old with active or convalescent COVID-19.

The sample holds a few counts of this clone. The chain is built from TRBV6-1 and TRBJ2-1, with TRBD2 identical over 10 bases. This CDR3 has 15 amino acids. With 2 bases clipped from V and 6 bases from J, the junction kept 4 bases outside the gene matches. Germline assignment: CDR1 MNHNS and CDR2 SASEGT. CDR3 in amino acids: CASSEIAGGINEQFF. In DNA form, the CDR3 reads TGTGCCAGCAGTGAAATAGCGGGAGGCATCAATGAGCAGTTCTTC.

The gene calls are TRBV5-6 and TRBJ1-2; D not certain. Germline CDR1 reads SGHDT; CDR2 reads YYEEEE. V lost 2 bases and J 0 bases, leaving 8 bases between the germline ends. The CDR3 covers 14 residues. In DNA form, the CDR3 reads TGTGCCAGCAGCTTCCCAATCCCTAACTATGGCTACACCTTC. Amino acid sequence: CASSFPIPNYGYTF.

V gene TRBV7-3 combines with J gene TRBJ1-3; D might be TRBD1 (6 bases). Germline loops: CDR1 SGHTA, CDR2 FQGTGA. The length of the CDR3 is 17 residues. V was shortened by 7 bases and J by 0 bases, with 19 bases between the two germline ends. The CDR3 nucleotides read TGTGCCAGCACCCGTCCCTATGACAGGTCCTCTGGAAACACCATATATTTT. It yields the protein CASTRPYDRSSGNTIYF.

This sequence joins TRBV28 and TRBJ2-1; 7 nucleotides match TRBD2. The CDR3 has 14 amino acids. The V gene end was trimmed by 6 bases and the J gene end by 10 bases; junction bases not matched to a gene: 12. CDR1 MDHEN and CDR2 SYDVKM come from the germline V gene. CDR3 protein: CASSLSGPLLEQFF. The DNA of the CDR3 is TGTGCCAGCAGCCTTAGCGGGCCCCTCCTGGAGCAGTTCTTC.

The rearrangement joins TRBV10-1 to TRBJ1-1; D not certain. V lost 5 bases and J lost 3, with 10 bases in between. Germline lookup yields CDR1 WNHNN and CDR2 SYGVQD (reference sequence). The CDR3 is 13 amino acids. The CDR3 protein is CASSRERDTEAFF. The CDR3 DNA is TGCGCCAGCAGTAGGGAGAGGGACACTGAAGCTTTCTTT.

The chain carries TRBV18 and TRBJ2-7; 7 bases align to TRBD1. Germline-derived CDR1 and CDR2 are KGHSH and LQKENI. This CDR3 has 13 amino acids. Losses at the gene ends were 3 bases for V and 3 bases for J; bases not matched to a gene: 2. The CDR3 nucleotides are TGTGCCAGCTCACCTCGGGACAGCTACGAGCAGTACTTC. It specifies CASSPRDSYEQYF.

The V gene is TRBV30, the J gene TRBJ1-5, with 7 bases lining up with TRBD1. This CDR3 comprises 16 residues. Trimming took 2 bases from V and 2 from J; bases not matched to a gene: 9. In germline, CDR1 is GTSNPN, CDR2 SVGIG (reference sequence). The CDR3 DNA reads TGTGCCTGGAGTTTAGAGGGGGCGTTTGGCAATCAGCCCCAGCATTTT. Protein product: CAWSLEGAFGNQPQHF.

The chain uses TRBV28 and TRBJ1-5; D is possibly TRBD1 (6 bases). The V end was cut by 4 bases, the J end by 4 bases, with 20 bases between. CDR3 length: 17 residues. Germline assignment: CDR1 MDHEN and CDR2 SYDVKM. The CDR3, as DNA: TGTGCCAGCAGTTCCCCTCGACAGGTGACGGCAAATCAGCCCCAGCATTTT. Protein: CASSSPRQVTANQPQHF.

The V gene is TRBV24-1, the J gene TRBJ2-1, with TRBD2 identical over 10 bases. Losses at the gene ends were 5 bases for V and 8 bases for J; bases not matched to a gene: 8. The germline gives CDR1 KGHDR, CDR2 SFDVKD. This CDR3 has 15 amino acids. The CDR3 nucleotides read TGTGCCACCAGTGGGGGCCTAGCGGGAGACTATGAGCAGTTCTTC. Protein sequence: CATSGGLAGDYEQFF.

The chain combines TRBV18 with TRBJ1-4, with D possibly matching TRBD1 (5 bases). The CDR3 extends over 15 amino acids. The germline V and J ends were trimmed by 4 bases and 5 bases, with 14 bases remaining between them. CDR1 and CDR2 from the germline V gene are KGHSH and LQKENI. CDR3 DNA: TGTGCCAGCTCACTGTCCAGGGCTAAGAATGAAAAACTGTTTTTT. Translation gives CASSLSRAKNEKLFF.

The CDR3 spells CASSEDLGGGETQYF. CDR3 DNA sequence: TGTGCCAGCAGTGAAGATCTAGGGGGCGGGGAGACCCAGTACTTC. The chain combines TRBV2 with TRBJ2-5; the match to TRBD1 covers 7 bases. Germline trimming cut 1 base from V and 5 bases from J; bases unmatched to any gene: 7. Germline V CDR1 and CDR2: SNHLY, FYNNEI. The CDR3 contains 15 residues.

The CDR3 region has the DNA TGCGCCAGCAGCGGCCCACGGGGACAGGGAAACACTGAAGCTTTCTTT. Translation: CASSGPRGQGNTEAFF. The rearrangement joins TRBV5-1 to TRBJ1-1; TRBD1 matches at 9 bases. Germline assignment: CDR1 SGHRS and CDR2 YFSETQ. The V and J ends lost 4 bases and 2 bases, in that order; junction bases with no gene match: 9. This CDR3 region has 16 residues.

This clone was seen just once. The chain employs TRBV27 and TRBJ2-2; 8 nucleotides match TRBD1. This CDR3 spans 16 amino acids. CDR1 is MNHEY, CDR2 SMNVEV, per germline (reference sequence). V shed 6 bases, J shed 5 bases, and the junction held 11 bases outside the gene matches. This CDR3 reads CASRRGRTGRTGELFF. CDR3 coding DNA: TGTGCCAGCAGAAGGGGGAGGACAGGGAGGACCGGGGAGCTGTTTTTT.

The J gene is TRBJ1-1, the V gene TRBV7-9; 12 bases are shared with TRBD1. V lost 4 bases and J lost 8; bases outside the gene matches: 8. The CDR3 consists of 15 residues. Looked up from germline, CDR1 is SEHNR and CDR2 is FQNEAQ (reference sequence). The CDR3 reads CASSYGTGGLGEAFF. The CDR3 DNA reads as TGTGCCAGCAGCTACGGGACAGGGGGCTTAGGAGAAGCTTTCTTT. The complete variable domain, with remaining parts taken from reference TRBV7-9 and TRBJ1-1, reads DTGVSQNPRHKITKRGQNVTFRCDPISEHNRLYWYRQTLGQGPEFLTYFQNEAQLEKSRLLSDRFSAERPKGSFSTLEIQRTEQGDSAMYLCASSYGTGGLGEAFFGQGTRLTVV.

The chain carries TRBV6-1 and TRBJ2-7; 9 positions agree with TRBD1. Looked up from germline, CDR1 is MNHNS and CDR2 is SASEGT. This CDR3 spans 13 amino acids. The V and J ends lost 1 base and 6 bases, in that order; junction bases with no gene match: 1. CDR3 sequence: CASSEDRGLEQYF. In nucleotides, the CDR3 is TGTGCCAGCAGTGAAGACAGGGGGCTCGAGCAGTACTTC.

The CDR3 spells CASSAGTGAYNEQFF. As DNA, the CDR3 is TGCGCCAGCAGCGCGGGGACAGGGGCCTACAATGAGCAGTTCTTC. The chain has TRBV5-1 and TRBJ2-1; 10 nucleotides match TRBD1. The CDR3 is 15 residues long. Germline trimming cut 4 bases from V and 2 bases from J; bases unmatched to any gene: 3. In germline, CDR1 is SGHRS, CDR2 YFSETQ.

This clone was found once. The chain employs TRBV7-2 and TRBJ2-5; 15 bases match TRBD2. Germline values: CDR1 SGHTA, CDR2 FQGNSA. Trimming took 11 bases from V and 5 from J; bases not matched to a gene: 3. This CDR3 is built from 13 residues. Written as DNA, the CDR3 is TGTGCCTCAGGACTAGCGGGGGGGGAGACCCAGTACTTC. The encoded protein is CASGLAGGETQYF.

The chain is built from TRBV5-1 and TRBJ2-5; TRBD2 agrees at 10 bases. The junction had 5 bases not matched to a gene; V was cut back by 4 bases and J by 5 bases. This CDR3 comprises 14 residues. In germline, CDR1 is SGHRS, CDR2 YFSETQ. In DNA form, the CDR3 reads TGCGCCAGCAGCGAAGCGGGGGGGCTGGAGACCCAGTACTTC. Translated: CASSEAGGLETQYF.

The chain has TRBV7-6 and TRBJ2-3; 8 positions match TRBD1. V was pared by 5 bases and J by 5 bases, with 12 bases of the junction left unmatched. Germline values: CDR1 SGHVS, CDR2 FNYEAQ. CDR3 length: 16 amino acids. DNA of the CDR3: TGTGCCAGCAGCCCAGGTGGCAGGGGGCCAGTAGATACGCAGTATTTT. It specifies CASSPGGRGPVDTQYF.

This clone was observed a single time. The gene calls are TRBV18 and TRBJ2-7; 7 bases are a match to TRBD1. Germline CDR1 reads KGHSH; CDR2 reads LQKENI. The junction had 2 bases not matched to a gene; V was cut back by 0 bases and J by 3 bases. The CDR3 covers 14 residues. The CDR3 coding sequence is TGTGCCAGCTCACCACCGGGACAGCGCTACGAGCAGTACTTC. Translating it yields CASSPPGQRYEQYF.

The CDR3 here is CASSQVRLAGGDEQFF. In DNA, the CDR3 is TGTGCCAGCAGCCAAGTGCGGCTAGCGGGGGGGGATGAGCAGTTCTTC. The rearrangement links TRBV3-1 (or the pseudogene TRBV3-2) to TRBJ2-1; TRBD2 aligns across 12 bases. Germline CDR1 LGHDT, CDR2 YNNKEL (reference sequence). Losses at the gene ends were 1 base for V and 8 bases for J; bases not matched to a gene: 6. This CDR3 region has 16 residues.